One and the same sample provided the 27 T cell receptor beta chains below, sequenced in a study of blood T cells in healthy people across ages. The second PCR ran about 6 to 11 cycles with a sample-barcoded 5' primer and J-beta primers. From the 5' RACE reads, TCRdb called clonotypes with MiXCR, one entry per CDR3 protein. The sample holds about 1,400,000 distinct CDR3 sequences, 55% to 75% seen once. Material for sequencing was blood. The receptors were gathered from a man aged 18-30 years in good health.

This clonotype was counted a few times. The chain employs TRBV12-3 or TRBV12-4 and TRBJ1-4; D is uncertain. The V gene lost 8 bases and the J gene lost 7 bases, with 14 bases spanning the gap. The length of the CDR3 is 13 residues. The chain's CDR3 is CASSSRGLEKLFF. The CDR3 DNA is TGTGCCAGCTCCTCCCGGGGTCTTGAAAAACTGTTTTTT.

The chain has TRBV4-3 and TRBJ2-3, with D unclear. The germline V gene has CDR1 LGHNA and CDR2 YSLEER. The V and J ends lost 0 bases and 4 bases respectively, with 8 bases between them. This CDR3 is 14 amino acids long. Written as DNA, the CDR3 is TGCGCCAGCAGCCAAGAACTTTTCGCAGATACGCAGTATTTT. The encoded protein is CASSQELFADTQYF.

The rearrangement links TRBV3-1 to TRBJ2-1; 11 nucleotides match TRBD1. The tail of the sequence fits TRBJ2-7 better, so the J call may be wrong. The CDR3 length is 16 residues. The germline V gene has CDR1 LGHDT and CDR2 YNNKEL (reference sequence). The DNA for the CDR3 is TGTGCCAGCAGCCAAGATCCGGACAGGGGGCGGAATGAGCAGTACTTC. Encoded protein: CASSQDPDRGRNEQYF.

This CDR3 is CASSELAGQGDGYTF. DNA of the CDR3: TGTGCCAGCAGTGAATTGGCGGGGCAGGGCGATGGCTACACCTTC. V gene TRBV6-1 combines with J gene TRBJ1-2; tentative D call: TRBD1 (5 bases). V was cut by 2 bases and J by 6 bases, with 16 bases left in between. CDR1 is MNHNS and CDR2 is SASEGT in the germline V gene. This CDR3 spans 15 amino acids.

The rearrangement uses TRBV27 and TRBJ1-2, with 7 nucleotides matching TRBD1. This CDR3 region has 16 residues. V lost 2 bases, J lost 4 bases, and 10 bases stayed unmatched. Germline-derived CDR1 and CDR2 are MNHEY and SMNVEV (reference sequence). Here the CDR3 DNA reads TGTGCCAGCAGTTTAAGCGGACAGGCGACTTTCTATGGCTACACCTTC. It yields the protein CASSLSGQATFYGYTF.

The CDR3 DNA reads as TGTGCCAGCAGCCCCTTCCAGAGGGGACGGGGTGTGTATGAGCAGTTCTTC. It codes for CASSPFQRGRGVYEQFF. The chain carries TRBV7-9 and TRBJ2-1; D tentatively fits TRBD1 or TRBD2 (5 bases each). The CDR3 loop spans 17 amino acids. Germline CDR1 is SEHNR and CDR2 is FQNEAQ (reference sequence). The V end lost 5 bases, the J end lost 8 bases, and 25 bases lay between the germline ends.

This clonotype was detected only once. V and J are TRBV4-2 and TRBJ2-5, with 9 bases aligning to TRBD2. Per germline, CDR1 LGHNA and CDR2 YNFKEQ. The CDR3 sequence is 16 residues long. Trimming took 0 bases from V and 5 from J; bases not matched to a gene: 7. DNA of the CDR3: TGTGCCAGCAGCCAAGATCCCGTAGCGGGAGTTGAGACCCAGTACTTC. Protein sequence: CASSQDPVAGVETQYF.

The rearrangement uses TRBV12-3 or TRBV12-4 and TRBJ1-2, with 7 bases aligning to TRBD1. The length of the CDR3 is 14 residues. V was clipped by 5 bases and J by 2 bases; unmatched bases: 5. The CDR3 here is CASSLQGQNYGYTF. The CDR3 DNA reads as TGTGCCAGCAGTCTACAGGGGCAGAACTATGGCTACACCTTC.

The CDR3 DNA sequence: TGTGCCAGCAGTTTCGGGGGGGGCGTAGATACGCAGTATTTT. This codes for CASSFGGGVDTQYF. This sequence joins TRBV12-3 or TRBV12-4 and TRBJ2-3; TRBD2 aligns across 8 bases. This CDR3 contains 14 residues. The V and J ends lost 3 bases and 5 bases, in that order; junction bases with no gene match: 4.

The chain uses TRBV28 and TRBJ2-1; D is undetermined. CDR3 length: 12 residues. Germline CDR1 MDHEN, CDR2 SYDVKM. The ends were cut back, 11 bases at V and 5 bases at J, with 13 bases in the middle. CDR3 nucleotides: TGTGCCGCCTCCGCGAAAAACAATGAGCAGTTCTTC. It is translated as CAASAKNNEQFF.

The V and J genes are TRBV6-5 and TRBJ1-1; the match to TRBD1 covers 12 bases. CDR1 and CDR2 from the germline V gene are MNHEY and SVGAGI. V shed 6 bases, J shed 5 bases, and the junction held 7 bases outside the gene matches. This CDR3 is built from 15 residues. The CDR3 protein is CASRMGQGAGTEAFF. The CDR3 region has the DNA TGTGCCAGCAGAATGGGACAGGGGGCAGGGACTGAAGCTTTCTTT.

V gene TRBV4-1 combines with J gene TRBJ2-5, with a tentative D call TRBD2 (6 bases). This CDR3 has 15 amino acids. The germline CDR1 and CDR2 sequences are MGHRA and YSYEKL. The V end lost 0 bases, the J end lost 3 bases, and 11 bases lay between the germline ends. CDR3 protein: CASSQEGGREETQYF. CDR3 nucleotides: TGCGCCAGCAGCCAAGAAGGAGGGCGGGAAGAGACCCAGTACTTC.

This clonotype was seen only a few times. The chain couples TRBV6-6 to TRBJ1-2; possible D gene TRBD1, 6 bases. The CDR3 has 14 residues. The germline V gene encodes CDR1 MNHNY and CDR2 SVGAGI (reference sequence). Trimming pared 7 bases from V and 2 bases from J, leaving 14 bases between. The CDR3 protein is CASTLDTGNYGYTF. The CDR3 nucleotides are TGTGCCAGCACCCTCGACACAGGGAACTATGGCTACACCTTC.

CDR3 sequence (DNA): TGCAGCGTTGATGTCGATGGCTACACCTTC. Protein sequence: CSVDVDGYTF. The chain uses TRBV29-1 and TRBJ1-2; D unclear. This CDR3 has 10 residues. Trimming left V 3 bases short and J 6 bases short, with 5 bases between. From germline, CDR1 is SQVTM and CDR2 ANQGSEA.

This clonotype appeared a few times. The V gene is TRBV27, the J gene TRBJ2-1, with 9 nucleotides matching TRBD1. With V trimmed by 3 bases and J by 8 bases, 8 bases remained unmatched. The length of the CDR3 is 15 residues. Per the germline V gene, CDR1 is MNHEY and CDR2 is SMNVEV (reference sequence). The chain's CDR3 is CASSFGTGTFDEQFF. In DNA form, the CDR3 reads TGTGCCAGCAGTTTCGGGACAGGGACTTTCGATGAGCAGTTCTTC.

J is TRBJ2-1 and V is TRBV29-1; a possible D gene is TRBD1 (5 bases). The V and J ends lost 5 bases and 5 bases respectively, with 16 bases between them. The germline gives CDR1 SQVTM, CDR2 ANQGSEA. This CDR3 is 14 amino acids long. The DNA for the CDR3 is TGCAGCGTTTCAAGGGGTCCCGTCCACAATGAGCAGTTCTTC. Encoded protein: CSVSRGPVHNEQFF.

The chain has TRBV11-2 and TRBJ2-1; TRBD1 might be the D (6 bases). Per the germline V gene, CDR1 is SGHAT and CDR2 is FQNNGV. Between the trimmed V and J ends, which lost 1 base and 0 bases, there was a span of 13 bases. This CDR3 spans 17 amino acids. CDR3 protein: CASSLVGGRISYNEQFF. Here the CDR3 DNA reads TGTGCCAGCAGCTTAGTAGGGGGAAGAATCTCCTACAATGAGCAGTTCTTC. The complete variable domain, with remaining parts taken from reference TRBV11-2 and TRBJ2-1, reads EAGVAQSPRYKIIEKRQSVAFWCNPISGHATLYWYQQILGQGPKLLIQFQNNGVVDDSQLPKDRFSAERLKGVDSTLKIQPAKLEDSAVYLCASSLVGGRISYNEQFFGPGTRLTVL.

The rearrangement joins TRBV28 to TRBJ2-7; a weak D match, TRBD2 (7 bases). The germline V and J ends were trimmed by 3 bases and 2 bases, with 23 bases remaining between them. The CDR3 spans 18 residues. Looked up from germline, CDR1 is MDHEN and CDR2 is SYDVKM. CDR3 residues: CASSFPTGLRGTTYEQYF. The CDR3, as DNA: TGTGCCAGCAGTTTCCCCACCGGGTTGCGGGGGACAACCTACGAGCAGTACTTC.

In this sample, this clonotype turned up a few times. The chain uses TRBV12-3 or TRBV12-4 and TRBJ2-5; weak D call: TRBD1 (6 bases). Trimming removed 5 bases at V and 5 bases at J, with 18 bases between. The CDR3 loop spans 15 amino acids. Here the CDR3 reads CASSVTDSYMETQYF. CDR3 bases: TGTGCCAGCAGTGTCACGGACAGTTACATGGAGACCCAGTACTTC.

This chain joins TRBV4-2 and TRBJ1-2; TRBD1 matches at 10 bases. The CDR3 runs 16 residues. The trim removed 1 base at V and 5 bases at J, leaving 7 bases unmatched. Looked up from germline, CDR1 is LGHNA and CDR2 is YNFKEQ. CDR3 region: CASSQASGQGRYGYTF. The CDR3 DNA is TGTGCCAGCAGCCAAGCGTCGGGACAGGGGAGGTATGGCTACACCTTC.

This clonotype was recorded a few times. The chain combines TRBV7-2 with TRBJ2-4, with 8 bases lining up with TRBD1. V was clipped by 1 base and J by 5 bases; unmatched bases: 4. The germline V gene encodes CDR1 SGHTA and CDR2 FQGNSA. The CDR3 consists of 15 residues. CDR3 loop: CASSLERTGQNIQYF. CDR3 DNA sequence: TGTGCCAGCAGCTTAGAGCGGACAGGGCAAAACATTCAGTACTTC. The full variable domain, completed using reference TRBV7-2 and TRBJ2-4, is GAGVSQSPSNKVTEKGKDVELRCDPISGHTALYWYRQSLGQGLEFLIYFQGNSAPDKSGLPSDRFSAERTGGSVSTLTIQRTQQEDSAVYLCASSLERTGQNIQYFGAGTRLSVL.

This clonotype has a single count. The chain carries TRBV15 and TRBJ2-5; the D is unclear. Germline CDR1 LNHNV, CDR2 YYDKDF (reference sequence). V dropped 5 bases and J dropped 4 bases, with 11 bases sitting between them. The CDR3 length is 13 residues. CDR3 bases: TGTGCCACCAGCCAACTCCTCATAGAGACCCAGTACTTC. Residues: CATSQLLIETQYF.

V gene TRBV7-2 combines with J gene TRBJ1-1; the D gene is possibly TRBD1 (5 bases). With 5 bases removed from V and 5 bases from J, the gap between germline ends came to 12 bases. Germline V gene sequence: CDR1 SGHTA, CDR2 FQGNSA. The CDR3 has 13 residues. CDR3 sequence (DNA): TGTGCCAGCAGCACCTTGGGGGTTACTGAAGCTTTCTTT. It encodes CASSTLGVTEAFF.

The V and J genes are TRBV2 and TRBJ2-7; D is unclear. Trimming cost V 5 bases and J 3 bases, with 20 bases left between them. The germline V gene has CDR1 SNHLY and CDR2 FYNNEI. The length of the CDR3 is 16 residues. The CDR3 nucleotides are TGTGCCAGCAGTCCGCCCCTCCTCAGTGAAGACTACGAGCAGTACTTC. Its protein product is CASSPPLLSEDYEQYF.

This clonotype has a handful of counts. The chain has TRBV20-1 and TRBJ2-5, with D possibly matching TRBD1 (5 bases). CDR1 and CDR2 from the germline V gene are DFQATT and SNEGSKA (reference sequence). This CDR3 is built from 13 residues. The V and J ends lost 6 bases and 2 bases respectively, with 13 bases between them. CDR3 in DNA: TGCAGTGCGACTCGACAGATACAAGAGACCCAGTACTTC. This translates into CSATRQIQETQYF.

The rearrangement links TRBV4-1 to TRBJ1-1; D possibly corresponds to TRBD1 (6 bases). V was pared by 8 bases and J by 6 bases, with 16 bases between. Germline loops: CDR1 MGHRA, CDR2 YSYEKL. The CDR3 sequence is 13 residues long. CDR3 region: CASGRIDRPEAFF. CDR3 coding DNA: TGCGCCAGCGGCCGGATAGACAGGCCTGAAGCTTTCTTT.

The chain employs TRBV24-1 and TRBJ2-1; D possibly corresponds to TRBD2 (6 bases). Between the trimmed V and J ends, which lost 3 bases and 9 bases, there was a span of 20 bases. This CDR3 contains 16 residues. Germline CDR1 is KGHDR and CDR2 is SFDVKD. In nucleotides, the CDR3 is TGTGCCACCAGTGATCCCGATAGCGGCCCATCGGGTGAGCAGTTCTTC. This codes for CATSDPDSGPSGEQFF.